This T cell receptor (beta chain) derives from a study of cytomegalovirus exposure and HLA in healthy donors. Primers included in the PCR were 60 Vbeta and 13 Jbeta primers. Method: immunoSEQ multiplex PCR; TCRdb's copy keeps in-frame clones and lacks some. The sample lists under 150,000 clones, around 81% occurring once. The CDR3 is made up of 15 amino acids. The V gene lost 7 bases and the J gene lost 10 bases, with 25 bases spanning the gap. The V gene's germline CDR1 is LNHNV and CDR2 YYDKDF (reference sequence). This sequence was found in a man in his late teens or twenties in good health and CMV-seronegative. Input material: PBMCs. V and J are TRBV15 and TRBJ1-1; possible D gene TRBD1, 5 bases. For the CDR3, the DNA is TGTGCCACCACCAACGCGGCCAGGGTGGATTTTGGAGCTTTCTTT. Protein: CATTNAARVDFGAFF.